This T cell receptor (beta chain) was sequenced for a study of T cell repertoires in cytomegalovirus infection. Study background: HLA-B-restricted CMV epitopes that are well studied were used alongside recently identified HLA-C-restricted ones. Indications of both CMV infection and matching HLA type were provided by public TCR beta signatures.

V was trimmed by 3 bases and J by 3 bases, leaving 12 bases between them. The CDR3 loop spans 14 amino acids. This clonotype was recorded a few times. Its specificity is unknown. A single record per CDR3 protein comes from TCRdb applying MiXCR to the reads. The data contain approximately 110,000 distinct CDR3 sequences, about 30% of them seen just once; the ten biggest clones take up 41%. The chain combines TRBV12-3 or TRBV12-4 with TRBJ2-7, with D tentatively TRBD1 (5 bases). The receptor was derived from a human donor in good health (CMV status not recorded). Some clones in this sample may be carry-over from other donors' samples. The sequenced sample was CD8+ T cells from cultured PBMCs, obtained from culture after CMV antigen stimulation. The CDR3 DNA reads TGTGCCAGCAGTTTTTCAGGGTTGGTCTACGAGCAGTACTTC. Protein: CASSFSGLVYEQYF.